This T cell receptor beta chain came from a study of vaccination effects on CD4 cells after COVID-19. Study in general: Two-dose BNT162b2 or mRNA-1273 vaccination was given to participants. The study's findings and limits: Clones of infection and vaccine origin contracted markedly late after vaccination.

This table comes from immunoSEQ multiplex PCR, and its TCRdb copy is limited to in-frame clones, with some not included. Here the sample spans 30,000 to 45,000 clones, 66% being singletons. As to this clone: No antigen is known for it.

Sequencing followed a ViraFEST assay step that expanded antigen-specific CD4+ T cells with viral peptide pools. Following culture for about 11 days, CD4+ T cells were isolated. Prior SARS-CoV-2 infection was absent in the vaccine recipients, as shown by negative nucleocapsid antibodies. About 2 million PBMC were seeded per well and grown in the presence of about 10 IU/ml IL-2 and around 10 ug/ml peptides. This CDR3 is built from 14 residues. Germline lookup yields CDR1 SNHLY and CDR2 FYNNEI. The V gene lost 2 bases and the J gene lost 9 bases, with 14 bases spanning the gap. The sequences come from CD4+ T cells from PBMCs cultured with HCoV-OC43 spike peptides, collected before COVID-19 vaccination. Subset denoted: HCoV-OC43 spike overlapping peptide pool stimulation. The clonotype comes from a human donor who received a COVID-19 vaccine. The chain joins TRBV2 to TRBJ1-5; D possibly corresponds to TRBD1 (6 bases). In DNA, the CDR3 is TGTGCCAGCAGTGAAATGGGACAACCGCGGCCCCAGCATTTT. Translation: CASSEMGQPRPQHF.